Below are 6 T cell receptor beta chains sequenced from a single sample in a study of control samples from healthy donors and cancer patients. Sequencing was performed with immunoSEQ multiplex PCR; in TCRdb, only in-frame clones are kept and a portion is missing. Among thousands of clones listed, roughly 84% were seen once. Sample: PBMCs. The receptors were gathered from a man aged 65 to 79 with lung cancer.

The CDR3, as DNA: TGTGCCAGCAGCTTAGGGGGCTCCGGGAGCCACGAGCAGTACTTC. Translated: CASSLGGSGSHEQYF. V and J are TRBV11-3 and TRBJ2-7; TRBD2 might be the D (6 bases). V lost 1 base to trimming and J lost 5 bases, with 15 bases between them. CDR3 length: 15 residues. Germline-derived CDR1 and CDR2 are SGHNT and YENEEA.

The chain employs TRBV7-7 and TRBJ2-1, with 8 bases identical to TRBD1. The CDR3 runs to 15 residues. J lost 5 bases, V lost 5 bases, and 8 bases had no gene match. Germline CDR1 is SSHAT and CDR2 is FNYEAQ (reference sequence). The chain's CDR3 is CASSPLDRADNEQFF. The CDR3 DNA follows: TGTGCCAGCAGCCCCCTGGACAGGGCCGACAATGAGCAGTTCTTC.

This clone was recorded only once. The chain uses TRBV9 and TRBJ1-2; perhaps TRBD1 as D (5 bases). V shed 0 bases and J shed 2 bases, with 8 bases lying between them. Germline V gene sequence: CDR1 SGDLS, CDR2 YYNGEE. The CDR3 contains 14 residues. CDR3 protein: CASSVGDANYGYTF. In DNA form, the CDR3 reads TGTGCCAGCAGCGTAGGGGACGCAAACTATGGCTACACCTTC.

The gene calls are TRBV30 and TRBJ2-1, with D tentatively TRBD1 or TRBD2 (6 bases each). Deletions cut 1 base from V and 1 base from J, with 11 bases between. CDR3 size: 15 residues. CDR1 and CDR2 from the germline V gene are GTSNPN and SVGIG (reference sequence). This CDR3 reads CAWSAGAGSYNEQFF. CDR3 in DNA: TGTGCCTGGAGTGCAGGGGCGGGATCCTACAATGAGCAGTTCTTC.

This chain joins TRBV5-1 and TRBJ2-6; the D is unclear. Germline CDR1 SGHRS, CDR2 YFSETQ. The CDR3 loop spans 15 amino acids. Trimming removed 5 bases from V and 0 bases from J, with 9 bases in between. The CDR3 DNA follows: TGCGCCAGCAGACGCAGCTACTCTGGGGCCAACGTCCTGACTTTC. The encoded protein is CASRRSYSGANVLTF.

This clone was detected once. V is TRBV13 and J is TRBJ2-7; 7 nucleotides line up with TRBD1. Unmatched junction bases numbered 5, after V lost 9 bases and J lost 3 bases. CDR3 length: 12 amino acids. Germline lookup yields CDR1 PRHDT and CDR2 FYEKMQ (reference sequence). As DNA, the CDR3 is TGTGCCAGTAGGGACAGAAACTACGAGCAGTACTTC. Protein: CASRDRNYEQYF.